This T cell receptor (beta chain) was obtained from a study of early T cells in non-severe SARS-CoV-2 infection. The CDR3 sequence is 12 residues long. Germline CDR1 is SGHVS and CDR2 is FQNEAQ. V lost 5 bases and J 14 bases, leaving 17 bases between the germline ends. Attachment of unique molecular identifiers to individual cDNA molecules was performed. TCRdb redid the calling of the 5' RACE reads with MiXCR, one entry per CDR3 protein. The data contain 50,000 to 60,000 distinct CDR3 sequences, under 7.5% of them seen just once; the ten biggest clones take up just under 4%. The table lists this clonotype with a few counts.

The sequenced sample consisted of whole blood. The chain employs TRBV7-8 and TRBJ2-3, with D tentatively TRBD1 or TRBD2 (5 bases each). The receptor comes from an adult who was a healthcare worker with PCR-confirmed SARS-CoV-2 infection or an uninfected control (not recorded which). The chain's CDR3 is CASSPRDPFSYF. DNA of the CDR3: TGTGCCAGCAGCCCCCGGGACCCATTTTCGTATTTT.